One and the same sample provided the 27 T cell receptor beta chains below, sequenced in a study of T cells in Graves' hyperthyroidism and ophthalmopathy. Amplified TCR beta CDR3 regions came from RNA transcripts. A first-round RT-PCR of the TCR CDR3 used the HTBI primer set. TCRdb reprocessed the multiplex PCR reads via MiXCR and lists one record per CDR3 protein. This table holds roughly 420,000 distinct CDR3 sequences, approximately 15% found once. The sequencing input was blood. Receptor source: a woman between 18 and 30 years old with Graves' hyperthyroidism.

This clonotype was picked up many times. The genes are TRBV11-2 and TRBJ2-5; 8 nucleotides match TRBD2. Germline V lookup: CDR1 SGHAT, CDR2 FQNNGV. Trimming took 0 bases from V and 5 from J; bases not matched to a gene: 5. The CDR3 is 15 residues long. CDR3 sequence reads: CASSLERGAGETQYF. CDR3 in DNA: TGTGCCAGCAGCTTAGAGCGGGGGGCCGGGGAGACCCAGTACTTC.

This clonotype was found many times. This chain joins TRBV9 and TRBJ2-1; D is ambiguous. The CDR3 is made up of 15 amino acids. V lost 2 bases and J 1 base, leaving 10 bases between the germline ends. The germline V gene has CDR1 SGDLS and CDR2 YYNGEE. Here the CDR3 DNA reads TGTGCCAGCAGCGTCGAAGGCGTTTCCTACAATGAGCAGTTCTTC. It codes for CASSVEGVSYNEQFF.

In this sample, this clonotype turned up many times. The chain has TRBV20-1 and TRBJ2-2; maybe TRBD2 (5 bases). Per germline, CDR1 DFQATT and CDR2 SNEGSKA (reference sequence). V lost 7 bases and J lost 0, with 15 bases in between. The CDR3 totals 15 residues. The DNA of the CDR3 is TGCAGTGTCGCGGCGGGTCTCGCGAACACCGGGGAGCTGTTTTTT. Translated, it gives CSVAAGLANTGELFF.

The chain couples TRBV20-1 to TRBJ2-7, with D hard to call. Germline V lookup: CDR1 DFQATT, CDR2 SNEGSKA (reference sequence). This CDR3 has 13 amino acids. V gave up 0 bases and J gave up 5 bases, with 11 bases separating them. The CDR3: CSARDLEVNEQYF. In DNA, the CDR3 is TGCAGTGCTAGAGATCTCGAGGTAAACGAGCAGTACTTC.

This clonotype was counted only a few times. The chain joins TRBV12-3 or TRBV12-4 to TRBJ2-1; TRBD2 matches 8 bases. The CDR3 extends over 16 amino acids. V was clipped by 5 bases and J by 6 bases; unmatched bases: 12. CDR3 coding DNA: TGTGCCAGCAGTGACCTGGCGCGGGAGGAGGTCAATGAGCAGTTCTTC. The encoded protein is CASSDLAREEVNEQFF.

This clonotype was picked up many times. The chain couples TRBV5-4 to TRBJ1-1; TRBD1 matches 12 bases. CDR1 SGHNT and CDR2 YYREEE come from the germline V gene (reference sequence). This CDR3 has 16 residues. Trimming cost V 4 bases and J 4 bases; bases outside gene matches: 8. DNA for the CDR3: TGTGCCAGCAGCGCCGGGACAGGGGGCCCGGCCACTGAAGCTTTCTTT. Its protein is CASSAGTGGPATEAFF.

Here the CDR3 reads CAISRVESATNEKLFF. The CDR3 DNA reads as TGTGCCATCAGTCGGGTCGAAAGTGCAACTAATGAAAAACTGTTTTTT. The V call is TRBV10-3, the J call TRBJ1-4; D ambiguous. Germline-derived CDR1 and CDR2 are ENHRY and SYGVKD. Trimming pared 5 bases from V and 0 bases from J, leaving 13 bases between. The CDR3 is made up of 16 amino acids.

This clonotype occurred a few times. V usage is TRBV19 and J usage is TRBJ2-5; 10 bases agree with TRBD2. CDR1 and CDR2 (germline): LNHDA, SQIVND (reference sequence). Trimming removed 5 bases from V and 2 bases from J; junction bases left unmatched: 14. This CDR3 is 18 amino acids long. The CDR3, as DNA: TGTGCCAGTAGTCAGAAAAGAGCGGGAGGGAAGGTACAAGAGACCCAGTACTTC. Its translation is CASSQKRAGGKVQETQYF.

This clonotype was observed a few times. Given a much more abundant clone one base away, this may be a read error. The conserved phenylalanine or tryptophan normally closing the CDR3 is absent here, so this likely arose from a read error. This chain links TRBV6-2 or TRBV6-3 with TRBJ2-3; possibly TRBD2 for D (5 bases). This CDR3 comprises 17 residues. The V end was cut by 0 bases, the J end by 0 bases, with 13 bases between. CDR1 MNHEY and CDR2 SVGEGT come from the germline V gene. The DNA of the CDR3 is TGTGCCAGCAGTTACTCGAGTGCGGGCCCCAGCACAGATACGCAGTATCTT. Translation gives CASSYSSAGPSTDTQYL.

This clonotype was observed a handful of times. V is TRBV20-1 and J is TRBJ2-3; TRBD1 might be the D (6 bases). The CDR3 extends over 14 amino acids. With 6 bases removed from V and 0 bases from J, the gap between germline ends came to 13 bases. Germline V gene lookup returns CDR1 DFQATT and CDR2 SNEGSKA (reference sequence). CDR3 region: CSAKTDRSTDTQYF. CDR3 in DNA: TGCAGTGCCAAAACGGACAGAAGCACAGATACGCAGTATTTT.

This clonotype has just a few counts. V and J are TRBV9 and TRBJ2-3, with D tentatively TRBD2 (6 bases). The CDR3 is made up of 14 amino acids. The germline V and J ends were trimmed by 4 bases and 6 bases, with 15 bases remaining between them. CDR1 and CDR2 (germline): SGDLS, YYNGEE. This chain's CDR3 is CASSPPGRGDTQYF. The CDR3 bases are TGTGCCAGCAGCCCCCCCGGGAGAGGCGATACGCAGTATTTT.

Concerning this clonotype: The junction differs from germline at one of its ends, possibly a read error. The V and J genes are TRBV29-1 and TRBJ2-3; 10 nucleotides agree with TRBD2. The CDR3 runs 15 residues. Germline loops: CDR1 SQVTM, CDR2 ANQGSEA. The CDR3, as DNA: TGCAGCGTTGGTTTGGCTAGCGGGAGCACAGCTACGCAGTATTTT. It specifies CSVGLASGSTATQYF.

This clonotype was counted at least ten times. The gene calls are TRBV6-1 and TRBJ2-2; D is possibly TRBD1 or TRBD2 (6 bases each). Germline CDR1 is MNHNS and CDR2 is SASEGT. CDR3 length equals 15 residues. V was clipped by 6 bases and J by 4 bases, with 15 bases between them. As DNA, the CDR3 is TGTGCCAGCAGGCCTGGCCGGGGGCGCACCGGGGAGCTGTTTTTT. Translation: CASRPGRGRTGELFF.

This clonotype was recorded a few times. This chain uses TRBV4-3 with TRBJ1-4; D is ambiguous. Trimming removed 0 bases at V and 1 base at J, with 6 bases between. The CDR3 loop spans 15 amino acids. CDR1 LGHNA and CDR2 YSLEER come from the germline V gene. CDR3 coding DNA: TGCGCCAGCAGCCAAGATGGGCGAACTAATGAAAAACTGTTTTTT. Translation: CASSQDGRTNEKLFF.

With regard to this clonotype: The junction and the germline gene differ at one end; a read error may be behind it. J is TRBJ2-1 and V is TRBV11-2; 13 nucleotides agree with TRBD2. Germline CDR1 reads SGHAT; CDR2 reads FQNNGV. The CDR3 is 15 amino acids. CDR3 in amino acids: CATQWTSGSANGQFF. In DNA form, the CDR3 reads TGTGCCACCCAATGGACTAGCGGGAGTGCGAATGGGCAGTTCTTC.

Ten or more counts support this clonotype. The rearrangement uses TRBV19 and TRBJ2-5; weak D call: TRBD1 (6 bases). Germline-derived CDR1 and CDR2 are LNHDA and SQIVND (reference sequence). The CDR3 runs to 15 residues. V lost 5 bases and J lost 5, with 18 bases in between. CDR3 protein: CASSVRPQGGETQYF. The CDR3 nucleotides read TGTGCCAGTAGTGTTCGCCCACAGGGCGGTGAGACCCAGTACTTC.

This clonotype was counted only a few times. This sequence joins TRBV6-1 and TRBJ2-1; 14 bases line up with TRBD2. The CDR3 loop spans 20 amino acids. Germline V CDR1 and CDR2: MNHNS, SASEGT. Trimming took 5 bases from V and 8 from J; bases not matched to a gene: 20. The CDR3 DNA follows: TGTGCCAGCAGTAAATTCCTGACTAGCGGGAGGGCGTCCGCGGGGGATGAGCAGTTCTTC. As protein: CASSKFLTSGRASAGDEQFF.

A word on this clonotype: At one end the junction does not follow the germline gene, possibly because of a read error. This sequence joins TRBV11-2 and TRBJ2-5, with a tentative D call TRBD2 (5 bases). Germline CDR1 SGHAT, CDR2 FQNNGV. The CDR3 covers 15 residues. The CDR3 DNA reads TGTGTCAGCAGCTGGTCGCTGGCGGGCCAAGAGACCCAGTACTTC. Translated: CVSSWSLAGQETQYF.

The table lists this clonotype with a few counts. The chain recombines TRBV4-1 with TRBJ1-1; a weak D match, TRBD1 (5 bases). There are 14 residues in the CDR3. V lost 1 base and J lost 2, with 8 bases in between. From germline, CDR1 is MGHRA and CDR2 YSYEKL. The CDR3 region has the DNA TGCGCCAGCAGCCAAGCAGGGCCTAACACTGAAGCTTTCTTT. Its translation: CASSQAGPNTEAFF.

This clonotype was found many times. The V and J genes are TRBV30 and TRBJ2-1; TRBD2 might be the D (5 bases). The CDR3 has 13 residues. Germline V lookup: CDR1 GTSNPN, CDR2 SVGIG (reference sequence). Between the trimmed V and J ends, which lost 0 bases and 8 bases, there was a span of 11 bases. The CDR3: CAWSVRGRYEQFF. In DNA, the CDR3 is TGTGCCTGGAGTGTACGTGGGAGATATGAGCAGTTCTTC.

The V gene is TRBV5-4, the J gene TRBJ2-7; 11 positions agree with TRBD2. CDR1 is SGHNT, CDR2 YYREEE, per germline (reference sequence). After removal of 2 bases from V and 7 bases from J, the junction contained 5 bases not matched to a gene. CDR3 size: 14 residues. The CDR3: CASSFELAGAEQYF. Written as DNA, the CDR3 is TGTGCCAGCAGCTTCGAACTAGCGGGAGCTGAGCAGTACTTC. The entire variable domain, with the rest obtained from reference TRBV5-4 and TRBJ2-7, is as follows: ETGVTQSPTHLIKTRGQQVTLRCSSQSGHNTVSWYQQALGQGPQFIFQYYREEENGRGNFPPRFSGLQFPNYSSELNVNALELDDSALYLCASSFELAGAEQYFGPGTRLTVT.

This clonotype was counted many times. The J gene is TRBJ2-7, the V gene TRBV28, with 9 bases that match TRBD1. CDR1 is MDHEN and CDR2 is SYDVKM in the germline V gene. The junction had 10 bases not matched to a gene; V was cut back by 1 base and J by 6 bases. This CDR3 has 16 amino acids. The CDR3 coding sequence is TGTGCCAGCAGTTTATTGATGGGGACAGGGAGGCTCGAGCAGTACTTC. Translated: CASSLLMGTGRLEQYF.

This chain connects TRBV19 to TRBJ2-1; TRBD2 matches 7 bases. The CDR3 loop spans 16 amino acids. CDR1 is LNHDA and CDR2 is SQIVND in the germline V gene (reference sequence). V was clipped by 3 bases and J by 8 bases; unmatched bases: 13. The CDR3 loop is CASSMGGGRRFDEQFF. Written as DNA, the CDR3 is TGTGCCAGTAGTATGGGGGGAGGGAGGCGTTTCGATGAGCAGTTCTTC.

The CDR3 bases are TGTGCCAGCAGCTTGTCCAGGGAATACGAGCAGTACTTC. It yields the protein CASSLSREYEQYF. The V and J genes are TRBV11-2 and TRBJ2-7; D may be TRBD1 (5 bases). V lost 3 bases and J 4 bases, leaving 10 bases between the germline ends. The CDR3 runs to 13 residues. The germline V gene encodes CDR1 SGHAT and CDR2 FQNNGV.

This clonotype was found many times. The chain uses TRBV30 and TRBJ1-5; D might be TRBD1 (5 bases). The V end was cut by 0 bases, the J end by 7 bases, with 10 bases between. Germline V lookup: CDR1 GTSNPN, CDR2 SVGIG (reference sequence). The CDR3 loop spans 13 amino acids. The CDR3: CAWSVQERQPQHF. The CDR3 DNA reads as TGTGCCTGGAGTGTACAGGAGCGACAGCCCCAGCATTTT.

The V call is TRBV5-6, the J call TRBJ2-3; TRBD2 might be the D (5 bases). Germline V gene lookup returns CDR1 SGHDT and CDR2 YYEEEE. Trimming cost V 1 base and J 3 bases, with 12 bases left between them. There are 15 residues in the CDR3. The CDR3 sequence is CASSLTFGKTDTQYF. CDR3 nucleotides: TGTGCCAGCAGCTTGACCTTCGGGAAGACAGATACGCAGTATTTT.

This chain links TRBV6-1 with TRBJ2-1; 9 nucleotides line up with TRBD1. The CDR3 is 20 residues long. Germline lookup yields CDR1 MNHNS and CDR2 SASEGT. With V trimmed by 3 bases and J by 0 bases, 15 bases remained unmatched. The CDR3 loop is CASSDFPGTGPLSSYNEQFF. The CDR3 DNA reads as TGTGCCAGCAGTGATTTCCCCGGGACAGGGCCTTTGAGCTCCTACAATGAGCAGTTCTTC.